One sample yielded the 3 T cell receptor beta chains listed below, sequenced in a study of PD-1 blockade in mismatch repair-deficient tumors. TCRdb's copy holds only in-frame clones and misses some; the assay was immunoSEQ multiplex PCR. The data contain under 150,000 clones, around nine tenths of them singletons. The sample here was peripheral blood, taken 70 to 72 weeks after starting pembrolizumab. These receptors came from an adult with mismatch repair-deficient cancer.

This rearrangement joins TRBV28 to TRBJ2-7; D is undetermined. This CDR3 is 15 amino acids long. Trimming left V 5 bases short and J 1 base short, with 15 bases between. CDR1 and CDR2 from the germline V gene are MDHEN and SYDVKM. Here the CDR3 DNA reads TGTGCCAGCAGTGGCCTTATGGGCAGATCCTACGAGCAGTACTTC. It translates to CASSGLMGRSYEQYF.

The chain uses TRBV6-6 and TRBJ1-3, with D perhaps TRBD1 (5 bases). The CDR3 runs 16 residues. V was cut by 0 bases and J by 4 bases, with 13 bases left in between. Looked up from germline, CDR1 is MNHNY and CDR2 is SVGAGI (reference sequence). CDR3 nucleotide sequence: TGTGCCAGCAGTTACTCGAGATCAGGGTTAGGAAACACCATATATTTT. Its protein is CASSYSRSGLGNTIYF.

The chain couples TRBV28 to TRBJ2-3, with D perhaps TRBD2 (6 bases). The germline V and J ends were trimmed by 3 bases and 1 base, with 11 bases remaining between them. In germline, CDR1 is MDHEN, CDR2 SYDVKM. CDR3 size: 15 residues. The CDR3 DNA is TGTGCCAGCAGTTTTTCCTCTAGCGGCACAGATACGCAGTATTTT. It is translated as CASSFSSSGTDTQYF.